These 3 T cell receptor beta chains originate from one sample sequenced in a study of cytomegalovirus exposure and HLA in healthy donors. Both 60 Vbeta primers and 13 Jbeta primers went into the PCR. TCRdb's table, derived via immunoSEQ multiplex PCR, lists solely in-frame clones and lacks some. The sample consists of around 190,000 clones, around 79% of them appearing once. The sequencing input was PBMCs. The receptors originated from a woman in her fifties or sixties in good health and CMV-seronegative.

The V call is TRBV5-1, the J call TRBJ2-3; TRBD2 agrees at 11 bases. CDR3 length equals 15 residues. Germline V CDR1 and CDR2: SGHRS, YFSETQ. Trimming at V came to 5 bases and at J to 4 bases, leaving 6 bases not matched to a gene. The CDR3 DNA follows: TGCGCCAGCAGAAGTAGCGGGGGGGCCTCAGATACGCAGTATTTT. Amino acid sequence: CASRSSGGASDTQYF.

This chain connects TRBV27 to TRBJ1-5, with a tentative D call TRBD1 (5 bases). The V end was cut by 6 bases, the J end by 0 bases, with 12 bases between. Germline CDR1 reads MNHEY; CDR2 reads SMNVEV (reference sequence). CDR3 length: 15 residues. CDR3 coding DNA: TGTGCCAGCAGAAGGGGCAGCGATAGCAATCAGCCCCAGCATTTT. Its translation: CASRRGSDSNQPQHF.

The chain joins TRBV18 to TRBJ1-2; no clear D. Trimming took off 6 bases at V and 7 bases at J, with 12 bases between the two ends. The CDR3 has 12 residues. The germline gives CDR1 KGHSH, CDR2 LQKENI. The CDR3 spells CASSLLTGGYTF. CDR3 nucleotide sequence: TGTGCCAGCTCTCTATTAACCGGTGGCTACACCTTC.